What follows is one T cell receptor beta chain and its context. Its specificity is unknown. This sample stems from a study of siplizumab effects on memory and regulatory T cells. The data were produced by immunoSEQ multiplex PCR, yet TCRdb's version contains in-frame clones alone and is incomplete. This table holds about 100,000 clones, more than 85% found once. Study-wide points: Naive versus memory phenotype went unassigned for roughly 75-95% of proliferating CD4+ or CD8+ clones. Naive T cells looked more diverse than memory cells and looked like major alloresponse contributors. Alloreactive sequences tracing back to unstimulated CD4+ memory cells fell significantly with siplizumab. Proliferating Tregs' suppressive function in siplizumab cultures went unconfirmed.

Material: CD4+ T cells sorted from blood. The origin of this receptor is a human donor in good health. Some clones in this sample may be carry-over from other donors' samples.

Written as DNA, the CDR3 is TGTGCCAGCAGCCCGGCCATCACAGGGACCTACAATGAGCAGTTCTTC. Its protein product is CASSPAITGTYNEQFF. This chain links TRBV5-6 with TRBJ2-1; tentative D call: TRBD1 (6 bases). This CDR3 contains 16 residues. Between the trimmed V and J ends, which lost 4 bases and 2 bases, there was a span of 16 bases. Per the germline V gene, CDR1 is SGHDT and CDR2 is YYEEEE.